Included here is one T cell receptor beta chain sequence, with context. Its target is not known. One end of the junction fails to match germline, which may point to a read error. The entry originates in a study of metastatic and nonmetastatic thyroid tumors. On the study more broadly: Across blood and tumor or nodule tissue, repertoires from malignant and benign thyroid patients were compared with one another.

As processed by the authors: Clinicopathological groups differed in CDR3, with these differences serving to build a distant-metastasis classifier for papillary thyroid cancer. Using MiXCR, TCRdb re-called clones from the PCR reads. The V and J calls were determined by TCRdb, not by the authors. The data contain some 69,000 clones, more than 13% of them singletons. Whole-study results and caveats: Versus benign nodules, malignant thyroid tumors reportedly had significantly higher TCR beta diversity, in blood and tumor.

The CDR3 runs 17 residues. CDR1 MNHEY and CDR2 SVGEGT come from the germline V gene. Treatment of any kind had been given to no patient before thyroid surgery. Sequences were obtained from blood. This TCR derives from a male donor with papillary thyroid cancer or a benign thyroid nodule (not recorded which). Some clones in this sample may be carry-over from other donors' samples. The V gene is TRBV6-2 or TRBV6-3, the J gene TRBJ2-7; 10 bases are shared with TRBD2. The CDR3 DNA follows: TGTGCCAGCATTCCCGCCGGGAGCGGGAGGGCCGGCCACGAGCAGTACTTT. Its translation: CASIPAGSGRAGHEQYF.